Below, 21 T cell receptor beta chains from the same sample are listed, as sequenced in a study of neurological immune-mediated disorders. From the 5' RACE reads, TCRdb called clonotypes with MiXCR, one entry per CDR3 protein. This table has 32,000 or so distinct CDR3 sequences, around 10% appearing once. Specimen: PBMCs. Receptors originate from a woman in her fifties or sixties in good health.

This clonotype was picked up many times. The chain's CDR3 is CASSHDRANTGELFF. CDR3 coding DNA: TGCGCCAGCAGCCACGACCGCGCGAACACCGGGGAGCTGTTTTTT. The chain has TRBV4-3 and TRBJ2-2; D is ambiguous. V lost 3 bases and J lost 0, with 8 bases in between. CDR1 LGHNA and CDR2 YSLEER come from the germline V gene. The CDR3 totals 15 residues.

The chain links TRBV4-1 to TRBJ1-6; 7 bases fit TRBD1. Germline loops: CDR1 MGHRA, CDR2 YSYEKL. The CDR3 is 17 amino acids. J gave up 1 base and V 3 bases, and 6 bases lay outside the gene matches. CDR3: CASSQATGDSYNSPLHF. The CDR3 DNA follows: TGCGCCAGCAGCCAGGCAACAGGGGATTCCTATAATTCACCCCTCCACTTT.

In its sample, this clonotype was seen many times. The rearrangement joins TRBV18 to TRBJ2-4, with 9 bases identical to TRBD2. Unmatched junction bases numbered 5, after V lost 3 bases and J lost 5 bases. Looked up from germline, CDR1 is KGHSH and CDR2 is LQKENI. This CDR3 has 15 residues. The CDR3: CASSPAGGRENIQYF. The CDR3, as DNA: TGTGCCAGCTCACCGGCGGGGGGGCGTGAAAACATTCAGTACTTC.

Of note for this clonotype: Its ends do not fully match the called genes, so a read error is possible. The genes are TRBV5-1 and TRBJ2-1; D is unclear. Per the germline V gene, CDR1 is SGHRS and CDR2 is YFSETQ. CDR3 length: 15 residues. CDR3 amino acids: CSSSTYSRTYNEQFF. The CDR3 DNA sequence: TGCTCCAGCAGCACGTACTCCCGAACCTACAATGAGCAGTTCTTC.

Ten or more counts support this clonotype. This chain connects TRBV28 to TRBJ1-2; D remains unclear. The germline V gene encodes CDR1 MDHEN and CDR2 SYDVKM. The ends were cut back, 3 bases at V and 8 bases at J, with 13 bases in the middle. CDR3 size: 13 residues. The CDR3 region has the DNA TGTGCCAGCAGTTTTGGGGTGAGAGGCGGCTACACCTTC. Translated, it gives CASSFGVRGGYTF.

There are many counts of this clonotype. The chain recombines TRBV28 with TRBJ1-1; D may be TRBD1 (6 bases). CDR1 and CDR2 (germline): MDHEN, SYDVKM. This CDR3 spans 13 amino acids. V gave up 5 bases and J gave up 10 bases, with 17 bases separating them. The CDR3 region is CASSGGRGGGAFF. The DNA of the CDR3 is TGTGCCAGCAGTGGAGGCAGGGGCGGAGGAGCTTTCTTT.

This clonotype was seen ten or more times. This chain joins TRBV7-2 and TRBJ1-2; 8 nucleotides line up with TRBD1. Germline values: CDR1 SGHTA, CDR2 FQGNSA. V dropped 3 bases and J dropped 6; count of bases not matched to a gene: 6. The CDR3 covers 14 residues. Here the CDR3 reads CASSFTTGGDGYTF. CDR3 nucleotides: TGTGCCAGCAGCTTCACTACAGGGGGAGATGGCTACACCTTC. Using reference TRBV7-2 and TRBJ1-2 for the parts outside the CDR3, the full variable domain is GAGVSQSPSNKVTEKGKDVELRCDPISGHTALYWYRQSLGQGLEFLIYFQGNSAPDKSGLPSDRFSAERTGGSVSTLTIQRTQQEDSAVYLCASSFTTGGDGYTFGSGTRLTVV.

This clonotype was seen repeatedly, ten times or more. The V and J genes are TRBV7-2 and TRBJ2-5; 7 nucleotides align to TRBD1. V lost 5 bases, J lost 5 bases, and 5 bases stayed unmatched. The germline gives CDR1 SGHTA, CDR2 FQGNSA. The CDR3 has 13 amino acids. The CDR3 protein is CASSRGRMETQYF. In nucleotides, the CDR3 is TGTGCCAGCAGCAGGGGGCGAATGGAGACCCAGTACTTC.

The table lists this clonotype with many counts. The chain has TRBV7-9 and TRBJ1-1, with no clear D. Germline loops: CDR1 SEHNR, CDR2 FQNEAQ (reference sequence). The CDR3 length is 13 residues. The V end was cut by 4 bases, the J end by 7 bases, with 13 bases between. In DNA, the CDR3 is TGTGCCAGCAGCTATACCTCATTTAATGAAGCTTTCTTT. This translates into CASSYTSFNEAFF. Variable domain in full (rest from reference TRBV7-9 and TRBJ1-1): DTGVSQNPRHKITKRGQNVTFRCDPISEHNRLYWYRQTLGQGPEFLTYFQNEAQLEKSRLLSDRFSAERPKGSFSTLEIQRTEQGDSAMYLCASSYTSFNEAFFGQGTRLTVV.

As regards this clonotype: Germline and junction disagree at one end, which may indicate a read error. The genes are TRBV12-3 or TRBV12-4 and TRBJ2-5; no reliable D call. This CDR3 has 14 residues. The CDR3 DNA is TGTGCCAGCAGCCCTTATGGGAATCAAGAGACCCCGTACTTC. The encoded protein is CASSPYGNQETPYF.

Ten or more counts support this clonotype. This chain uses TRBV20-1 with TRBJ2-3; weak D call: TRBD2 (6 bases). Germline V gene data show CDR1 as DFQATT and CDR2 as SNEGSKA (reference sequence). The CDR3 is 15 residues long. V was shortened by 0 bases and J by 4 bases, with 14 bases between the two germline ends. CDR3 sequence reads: CSARDLSGYADTQYF. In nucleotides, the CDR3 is TGCAGTGCTAGAGATCTCAGCGGGTATGCAGATACGCAGTATTTT.

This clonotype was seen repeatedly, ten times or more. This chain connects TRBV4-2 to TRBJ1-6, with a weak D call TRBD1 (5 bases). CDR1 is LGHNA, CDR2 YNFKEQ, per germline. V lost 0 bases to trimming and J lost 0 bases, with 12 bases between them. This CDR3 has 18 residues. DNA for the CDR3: TGTGCCAGCAGCCAAGAGGGGTGGGGGAGCTCCTATAATTCACCCCTCCACTTT. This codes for CASSQEGWGSSYNSPLHF.

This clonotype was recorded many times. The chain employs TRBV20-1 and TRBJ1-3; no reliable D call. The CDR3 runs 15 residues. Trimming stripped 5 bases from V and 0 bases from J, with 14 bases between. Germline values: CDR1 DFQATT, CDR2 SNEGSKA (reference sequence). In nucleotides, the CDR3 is TGCAGTGCTTTTCCGGACCGGTTCTCTGGAAACACCATATATTTT. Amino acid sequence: CSAFPDRFSGNTIYF.

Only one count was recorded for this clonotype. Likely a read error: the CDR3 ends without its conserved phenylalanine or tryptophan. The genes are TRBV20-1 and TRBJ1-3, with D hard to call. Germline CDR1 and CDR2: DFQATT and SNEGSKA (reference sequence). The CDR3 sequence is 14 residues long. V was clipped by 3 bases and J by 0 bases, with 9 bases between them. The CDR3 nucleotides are TGCAGTGCTAGTGCAACCAGCTCTGGAAACACCATATATCTT. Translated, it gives CSASATSSGNTIYL.

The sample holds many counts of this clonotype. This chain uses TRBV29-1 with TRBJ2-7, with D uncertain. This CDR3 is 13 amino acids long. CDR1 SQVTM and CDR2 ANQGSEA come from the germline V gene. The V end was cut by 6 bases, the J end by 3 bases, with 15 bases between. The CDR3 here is CSVGRSKNYEQYF. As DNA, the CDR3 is TGCAGCGTAGGTCGGTCAAAGAACTACGAGCAGTACTTC.

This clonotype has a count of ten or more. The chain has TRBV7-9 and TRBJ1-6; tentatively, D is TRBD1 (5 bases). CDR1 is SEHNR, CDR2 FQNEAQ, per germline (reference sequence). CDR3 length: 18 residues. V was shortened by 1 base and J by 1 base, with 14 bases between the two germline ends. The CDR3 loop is CASSLVAGTQSYNSPLHF. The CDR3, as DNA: TGTGCCAGCAGCTTAGTCGCGGGGACCCAGTCCTATAATTCACCCCTCCACTTT.

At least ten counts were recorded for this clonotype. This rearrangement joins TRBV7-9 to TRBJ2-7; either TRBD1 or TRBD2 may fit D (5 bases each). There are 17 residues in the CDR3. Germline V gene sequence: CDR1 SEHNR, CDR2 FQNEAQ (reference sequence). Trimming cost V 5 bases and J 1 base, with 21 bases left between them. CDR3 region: CASSLPPGRGPSYEQYF. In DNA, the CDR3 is TGTGCCAGCAGCCTTCCTCCGGGACGGGGACCGTCCTACGAGCAGTACTTC.

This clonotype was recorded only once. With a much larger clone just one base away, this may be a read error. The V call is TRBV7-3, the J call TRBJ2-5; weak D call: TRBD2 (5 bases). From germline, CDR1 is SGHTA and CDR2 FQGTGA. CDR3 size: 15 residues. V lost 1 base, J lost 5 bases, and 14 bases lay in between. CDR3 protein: CASSLIGGWLETQYF. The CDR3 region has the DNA TGTGCCAGCAGCTTAATTGGCGGGTGGTTGGAGACCCAGTACTTC.

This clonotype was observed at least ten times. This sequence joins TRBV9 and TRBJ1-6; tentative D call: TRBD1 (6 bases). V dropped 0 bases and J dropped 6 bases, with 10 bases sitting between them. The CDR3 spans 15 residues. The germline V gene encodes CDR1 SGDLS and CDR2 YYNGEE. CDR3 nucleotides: TGTGCCAGCAGCGTAGATGGGGGGCTTAATTCACCCCTCCACTTT. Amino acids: CASSVDGGLNSPLHF.

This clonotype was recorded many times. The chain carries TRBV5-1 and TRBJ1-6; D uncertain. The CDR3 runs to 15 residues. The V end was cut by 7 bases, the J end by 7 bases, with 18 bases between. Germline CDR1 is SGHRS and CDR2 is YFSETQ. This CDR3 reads CASGDGAGRNSPLHF. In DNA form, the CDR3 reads TGCGCCAGCGGGGATGGCGCAGGACGAAATTCACCCCTCCACTTT.

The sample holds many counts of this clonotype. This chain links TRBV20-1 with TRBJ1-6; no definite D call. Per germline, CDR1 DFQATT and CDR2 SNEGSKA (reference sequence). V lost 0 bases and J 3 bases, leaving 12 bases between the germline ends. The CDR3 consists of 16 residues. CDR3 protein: CSARDPLRGYNSPLHF. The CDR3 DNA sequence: TGCAGTGCTAGAGATCCCTTGCGGGGCTATAATTCACCCCTCCACTTT.